Shown below are 5 T cell receptor beta chains from a single sample sequenced in a study of PD-1 blockade in mismatch repair-deficient tumors. Sequenced by immunoSEQ multiplex PCR; TCRdb stores in-frame clones only, minus some. The table records roughly 84,000 clones, about 84% of them present only once. The material was peripheral blood, obtained 12 weeks after starting pembrolizumab. All receptors derive from an adult with mismatch repair-deficient cancer.

The chain is built from TRBV9 and TRBJ2-3, with 8 bases lining up with TRBD2. This CDR3 contains 15 residues. The germline CDR1 and CDR2 sequences are SGDLS and YYNGEE. The V and J ends lost 3 bases and 7 bases, in that order; junction bases with no gene match: 10. The CDR3, as DNA: TGTGCCAGCAGCGCCCAGCGGGGGAGGCCTTATACGCAGTATTTT. Translation: CASSAQRGRPYTQYF.

This clone has only one observation. V gene TRBV18 combines with J gene TRBJ2-3, with a possible D match to TRBD2 (6 bases). V was cut by 3 bases and J by 0 bases, with 13 bases left in between. The germline CDR1 and CDR2 sequences are KGHSH and LQKENI. This CDR3 region has 16 residues. The CDR3 reads CASSPPPGLSTDTQYF. The CDR3 DNA follows: TGTGCCAGCTCACCCCCGCCGGGACTTAGCACAGATACGCAGTATTTT.

This clone was counted between two and nine times. The V call is TRBV2, the J call TRBJ2-7; 7 nucleotides agree with TRBD1. This CDR3 has 15 amino acids. Germline CDR1 is SNHLY and CDR2 is FYNNEI. V lost 3 bases to trimming and J lost 7 bases; unmatched junction nucleotides: 12. The chain's CDR3 is CASSEVTGWAGEQYF. The CDR3 DNA is TGTGCCAGCAGTGAGGTGACAGGGTGGGCAGGGGAGCAGTACTTC.

This clone appeared a few times. The rearrangement links TRBV11-3 to TRBJ2-1; D is perhaps TRBD2 (6 bases). The CDR3 is 16 amino acids. V lost 4 bases to trimming and J lost 4 bases, with 17 bases between them. Looked up from germline, CDR1 is SGHNT and CDR2 is YENEEA. CDR3 nucleotides: TGTGCCAGCAGCTCGGCCGGGAGCGGTTCATACAATGAGCAGTTCTTC. Its protein is CASSSAGSGSYNEQFF.

This chain links TRBV19 with TRBJ1-2; D is ambiguous. Germline CDR1 and CDR2: LNHDA and SQIVND (reference sequence). Trimming took off 5 bases at V and 7 bases at J, with 11 bases between the two ends. This CDR3 has 12 residues. The CDR3 region is CASSPREGGYTF. CDR3 coding DNA: TGTGCCAGTAGTCCCCGGGAGGGTGGCTACACCTTC.